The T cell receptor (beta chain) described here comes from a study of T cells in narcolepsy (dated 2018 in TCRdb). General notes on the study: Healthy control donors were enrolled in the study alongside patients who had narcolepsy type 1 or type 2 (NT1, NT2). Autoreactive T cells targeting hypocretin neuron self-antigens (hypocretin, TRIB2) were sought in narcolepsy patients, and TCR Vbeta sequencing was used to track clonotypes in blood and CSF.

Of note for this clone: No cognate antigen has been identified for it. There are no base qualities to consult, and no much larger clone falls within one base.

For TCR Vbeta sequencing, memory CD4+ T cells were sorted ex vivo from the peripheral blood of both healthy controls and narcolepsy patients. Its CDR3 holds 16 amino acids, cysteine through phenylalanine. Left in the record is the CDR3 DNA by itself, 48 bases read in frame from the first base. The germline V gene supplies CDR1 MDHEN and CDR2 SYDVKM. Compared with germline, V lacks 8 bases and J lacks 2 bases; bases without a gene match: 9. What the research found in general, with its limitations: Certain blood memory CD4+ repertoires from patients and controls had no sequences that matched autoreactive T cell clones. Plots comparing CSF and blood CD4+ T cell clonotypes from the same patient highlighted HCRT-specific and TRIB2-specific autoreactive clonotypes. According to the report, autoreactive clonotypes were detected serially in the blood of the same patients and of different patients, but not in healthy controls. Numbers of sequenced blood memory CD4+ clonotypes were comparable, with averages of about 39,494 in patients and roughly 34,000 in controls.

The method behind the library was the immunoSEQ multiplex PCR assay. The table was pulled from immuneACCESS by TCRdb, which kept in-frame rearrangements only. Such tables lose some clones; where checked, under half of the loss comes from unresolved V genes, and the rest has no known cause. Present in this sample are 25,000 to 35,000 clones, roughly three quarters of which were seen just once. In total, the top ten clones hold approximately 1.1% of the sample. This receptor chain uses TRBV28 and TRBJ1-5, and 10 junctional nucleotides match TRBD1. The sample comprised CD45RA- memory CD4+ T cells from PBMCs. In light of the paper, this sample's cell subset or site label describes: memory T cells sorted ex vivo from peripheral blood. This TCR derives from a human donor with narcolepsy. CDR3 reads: CASGTGAPWGNQPQHF. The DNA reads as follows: TGTGCCAGCGGGACAGGGGCGCCCTGGGGCAATCAGCCCCAGCATTTT.